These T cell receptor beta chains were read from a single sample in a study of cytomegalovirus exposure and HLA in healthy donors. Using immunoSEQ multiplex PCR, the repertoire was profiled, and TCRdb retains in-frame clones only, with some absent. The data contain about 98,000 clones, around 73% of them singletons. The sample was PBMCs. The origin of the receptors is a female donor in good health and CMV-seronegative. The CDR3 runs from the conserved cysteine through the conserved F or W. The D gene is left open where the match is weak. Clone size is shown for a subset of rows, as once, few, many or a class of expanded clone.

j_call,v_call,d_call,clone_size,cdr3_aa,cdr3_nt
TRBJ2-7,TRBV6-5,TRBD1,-,CASSLRQGAYEQYF,TGTGCCAGCAGCCTAAGACAGGGGGCCTACGAGCAGTACTTC
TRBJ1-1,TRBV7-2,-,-,CASTTQGGYNTEAFF,TGTGCCAGCACCACGCAGGGAGGCTATAATACTGAAGCTTTCTTT
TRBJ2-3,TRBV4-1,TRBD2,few,CASSHLAGGTDTQYF,TGCGCCAGCAGCCATCTAGCGGGGGGTACAGATACGCAGTATTTT
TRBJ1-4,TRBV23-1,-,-,CASSQSEQGSGNEKLFF,TGCGCCAGCAGTCAATCGGAGCAAGGGAGCGGGAATGAAAAACTGTTTTTT
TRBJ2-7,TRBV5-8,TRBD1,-,CASSLAGQGYYEQYF,TGTGCCAGCAGCTTGGCGGGACAGGGATACTACGAGCAGTACTTC
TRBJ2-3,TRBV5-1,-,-,CASSLGPPLDHTDTQYF,TGCGCCAGCAGCTTGGGACCCCCACTAGATCACACAGATACGCAGTATTTT
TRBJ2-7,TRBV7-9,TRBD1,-,CASSLARQGKGAYEQYF,TGTGCCAGCAGCTTAGCAAGACAGGGAAAAGGGGCCTACGAGCAGTACTTC
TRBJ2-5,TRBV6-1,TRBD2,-,CASSARSGRGETQYF,TGTGCCAGCAGCGCCCGATCCGGGAGGGGTGAGACCCAGTACTTC
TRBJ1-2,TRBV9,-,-,CASSPPGGNYGYTF,TGTGCCAGCAGCCCCCCCGGGGGGAACTATGGCTACACCTTC
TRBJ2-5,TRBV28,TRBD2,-,CASSWGTSWGETQYF,TGTGCCAGCAGTTGGGGGACTAGCTGGGGGGAGACCCAGTACTTC
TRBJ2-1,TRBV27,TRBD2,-,CASSTGLEEQFF,TGTGCCAGCAGTACGGGACTAGAAGAGCAGTTCTTC
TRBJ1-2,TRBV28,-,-,CASRATANYGYTF,TGTGCCAGCAGAGCGACAGCTAACTATGGCTACACCTTC
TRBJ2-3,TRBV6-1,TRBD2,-,CASSARLAGTDTQYF,TGTGCCAGCAGTGCCCGACTAGCCGGCACAGATACGCAGTATTTT
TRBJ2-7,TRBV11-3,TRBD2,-,CASSNSGGRNEQYF,TGTGCCAGCAGCAACAGCGGGGGGAGGAACGAGCAGTACTTC
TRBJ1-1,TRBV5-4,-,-,CASSLHGGSTEAFF,TGTGCCAGCAGCCTCCACGGGGGATCCACTGAAGCTTTCTTT
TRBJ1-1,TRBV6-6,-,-,CASSYSRGMNTEAFF,TGTGCCAGCAGTTACTCAAGGGGGATGAACACTGAAGCTTTCTTT
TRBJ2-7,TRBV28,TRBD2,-,CASGTSGISYEQYF,TGTGCCAGCGGAACTAGCGGGATTTCCTACGAGCAGTACTTC
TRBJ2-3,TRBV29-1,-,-,CSVPPLADTQYF,TGCAGCGTTCCCCCCCTCGCAGATACGCAGTATTTT